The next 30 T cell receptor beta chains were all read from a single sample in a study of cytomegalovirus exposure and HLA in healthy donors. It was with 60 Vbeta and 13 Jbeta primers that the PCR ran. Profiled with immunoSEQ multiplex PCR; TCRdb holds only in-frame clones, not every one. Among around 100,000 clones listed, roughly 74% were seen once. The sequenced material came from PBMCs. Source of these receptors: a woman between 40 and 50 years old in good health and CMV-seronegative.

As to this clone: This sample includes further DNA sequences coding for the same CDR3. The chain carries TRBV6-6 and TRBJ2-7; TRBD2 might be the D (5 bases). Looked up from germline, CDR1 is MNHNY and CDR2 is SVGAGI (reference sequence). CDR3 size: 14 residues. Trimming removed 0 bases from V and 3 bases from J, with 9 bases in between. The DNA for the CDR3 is TGTGCCAGCAGTTACTCCGCTGGGAGCTACGAGCAGTACTTC. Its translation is CASSYSAGSYEQYF.

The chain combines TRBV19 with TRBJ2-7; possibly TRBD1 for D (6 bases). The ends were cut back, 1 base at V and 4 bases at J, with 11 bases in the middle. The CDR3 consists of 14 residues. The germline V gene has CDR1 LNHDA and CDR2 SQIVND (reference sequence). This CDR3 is CASSIGQGLYEQYF. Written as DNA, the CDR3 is TGTGCCAGTAGTATAGGGCAGGGGCTTTACGAGCAGTACTTC.

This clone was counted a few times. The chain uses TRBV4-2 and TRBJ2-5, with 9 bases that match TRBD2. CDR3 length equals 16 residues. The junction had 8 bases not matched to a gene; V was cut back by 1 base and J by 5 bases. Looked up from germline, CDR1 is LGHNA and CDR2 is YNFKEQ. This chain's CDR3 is CASSQGVGGGAETQYF. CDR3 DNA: TGTGCCAGCAGCCAAGGAGTAGGCGGGGGGGCTGAGACCCAGTACTTC.

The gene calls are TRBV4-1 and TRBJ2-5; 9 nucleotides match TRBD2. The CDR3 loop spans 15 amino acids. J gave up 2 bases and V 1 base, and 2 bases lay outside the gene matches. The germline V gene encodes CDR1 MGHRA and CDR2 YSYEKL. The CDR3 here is CASSQVGLAQETQYF. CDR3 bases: TGCGCCAGCAGCCAAGTGGGACTAGCTCAAGAGACCCAGTACTTC.

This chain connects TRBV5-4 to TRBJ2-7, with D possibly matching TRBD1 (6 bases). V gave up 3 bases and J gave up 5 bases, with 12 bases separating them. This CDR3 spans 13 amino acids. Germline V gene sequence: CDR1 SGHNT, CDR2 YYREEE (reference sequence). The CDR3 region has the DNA TGTGCCAGCAGCTCGGTGGGGGCCAACGAGCAGTACTTC. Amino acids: CASSSVGANEQYF.

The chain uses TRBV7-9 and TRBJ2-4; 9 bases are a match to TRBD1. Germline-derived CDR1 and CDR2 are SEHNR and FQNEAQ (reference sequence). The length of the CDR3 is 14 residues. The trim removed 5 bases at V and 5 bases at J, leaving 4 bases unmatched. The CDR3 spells CASSLGQGQNIQYF. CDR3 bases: TGTGCCAGCAGCCTCGGACAGGGGCAAAACATTCAGTACTTC.

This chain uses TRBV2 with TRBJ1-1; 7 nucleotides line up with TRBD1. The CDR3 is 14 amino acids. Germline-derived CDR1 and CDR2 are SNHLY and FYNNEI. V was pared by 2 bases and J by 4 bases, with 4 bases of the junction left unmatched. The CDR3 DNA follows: TGTGCCAGCAGTGAAACAGGGGCCCGCACTGAAGCTTTCTTT. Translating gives CASSETGARTEAFF.

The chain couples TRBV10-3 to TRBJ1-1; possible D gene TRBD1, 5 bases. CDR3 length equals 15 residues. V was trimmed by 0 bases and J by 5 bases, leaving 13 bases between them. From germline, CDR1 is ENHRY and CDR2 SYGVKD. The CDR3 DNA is TGTGCCATCAGTGAGTCGGGGGGGTTGGGTACTGAAGCTTTCTTT. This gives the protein CAISESGGLGTEAFF.

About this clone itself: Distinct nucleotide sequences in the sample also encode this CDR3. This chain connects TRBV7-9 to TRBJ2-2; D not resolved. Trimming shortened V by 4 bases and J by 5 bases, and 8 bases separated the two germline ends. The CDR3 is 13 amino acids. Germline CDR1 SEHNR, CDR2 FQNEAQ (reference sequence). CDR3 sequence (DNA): TGTGCCAGCAGCTCAGGTGGTACCGGGGAGCTGTTTTTT. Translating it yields CASSSGGTGELFF.

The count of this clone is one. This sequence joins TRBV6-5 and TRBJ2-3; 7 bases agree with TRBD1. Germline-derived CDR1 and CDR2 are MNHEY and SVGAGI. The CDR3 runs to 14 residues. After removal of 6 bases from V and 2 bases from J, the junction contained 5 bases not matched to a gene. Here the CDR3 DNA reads TGTGCCAGCAGACGACAGGGTTCCACAGATACGCAGTATTTT. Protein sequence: CASRRQGSTDTQYF.

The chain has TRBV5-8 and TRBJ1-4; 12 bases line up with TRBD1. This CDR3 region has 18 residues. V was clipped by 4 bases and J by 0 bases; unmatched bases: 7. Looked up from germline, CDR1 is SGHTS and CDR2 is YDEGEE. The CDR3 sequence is CASSAGTGGYPTNEKLFF. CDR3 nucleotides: TGTGCCAGCAGCGCCGGGACAGGGGGCTATCCAACTAATGAAAAACTGTTTTTT.

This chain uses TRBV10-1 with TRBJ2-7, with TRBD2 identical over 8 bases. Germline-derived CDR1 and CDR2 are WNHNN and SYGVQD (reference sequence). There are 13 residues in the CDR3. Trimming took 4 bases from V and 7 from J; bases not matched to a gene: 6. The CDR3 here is CASSASGSGEQYF. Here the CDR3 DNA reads TGCGCCAGCAGTGCCAGCGGGAGTGGTGAGCAGTACTTC.

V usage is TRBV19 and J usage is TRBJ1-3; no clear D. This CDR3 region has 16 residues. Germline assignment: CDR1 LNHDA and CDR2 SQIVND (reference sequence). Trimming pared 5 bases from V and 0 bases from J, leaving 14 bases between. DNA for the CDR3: TGTGCCAGTAGTCCCGGAGTCGTCAGCTCTGGAAACACCATATATTTT. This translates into CASSPGVVSSGNTIYF.

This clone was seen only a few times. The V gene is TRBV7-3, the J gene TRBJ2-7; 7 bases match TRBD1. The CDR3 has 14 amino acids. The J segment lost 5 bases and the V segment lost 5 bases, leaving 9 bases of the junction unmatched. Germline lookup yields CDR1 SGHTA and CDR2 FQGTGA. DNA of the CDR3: TGTGCCAGCAGCCTCTCAGGGGGTATCCACGAGCAGTACTTC. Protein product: CASSLSGGIHEQYF.

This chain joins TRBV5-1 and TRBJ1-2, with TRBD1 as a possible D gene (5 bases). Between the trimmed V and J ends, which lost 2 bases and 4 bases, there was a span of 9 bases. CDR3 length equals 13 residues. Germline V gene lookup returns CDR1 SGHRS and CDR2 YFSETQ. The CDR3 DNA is TGCGCCAGCAGCTTAGGCGACAGCTATGGCTACACCTTC. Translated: CASSLGDSYGYTF.

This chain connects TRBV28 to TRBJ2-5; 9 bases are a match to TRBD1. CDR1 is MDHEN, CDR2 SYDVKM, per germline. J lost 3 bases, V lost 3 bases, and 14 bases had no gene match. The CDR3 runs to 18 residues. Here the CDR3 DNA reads TGTGCCAGCAGTTTTCCCAAGTATGGGACAGGGAGGAAAGAGACCCAGTACTTC. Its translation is CASSFPKYGTGRKETQYF.

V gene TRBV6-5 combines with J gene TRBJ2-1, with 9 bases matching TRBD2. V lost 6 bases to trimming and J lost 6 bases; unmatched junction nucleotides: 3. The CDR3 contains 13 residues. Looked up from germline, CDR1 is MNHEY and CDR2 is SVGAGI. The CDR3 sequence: CASRGSGGNEQFF. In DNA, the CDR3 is TGTGCCAGCAGGGGTAGCGGGGGCAATGAGCAGTTCTTC.

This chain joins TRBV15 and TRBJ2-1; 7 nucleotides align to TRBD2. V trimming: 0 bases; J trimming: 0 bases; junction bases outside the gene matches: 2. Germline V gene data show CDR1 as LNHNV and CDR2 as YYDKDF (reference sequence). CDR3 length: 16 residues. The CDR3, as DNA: TGTGCCACCAGCAGAGAGGGGGGGGGCTCCTACAATGAGCAGTTCTTC. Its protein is CATSREGGGSYNEQFF. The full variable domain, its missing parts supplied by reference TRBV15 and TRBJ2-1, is DAMVIQNPRYQVTQFGKPVTLSCSQTLNHNVMYWYQQKSSQAPKLLFHYYDKDFNNEADTPDNFQSRRPNTSFCFLDIRSPGLGDTAMYLCATSREGGGSYNEQFFGPGTRLTVL.

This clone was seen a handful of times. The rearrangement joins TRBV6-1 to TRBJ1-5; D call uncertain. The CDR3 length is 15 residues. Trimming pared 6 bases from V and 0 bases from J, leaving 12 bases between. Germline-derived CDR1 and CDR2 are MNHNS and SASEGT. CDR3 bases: TGTGCCAGCAGCCCGAGGGTGTATAGCAATCAGCCCCAGCATTTT. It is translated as CASSPRVYSNQPQHF.

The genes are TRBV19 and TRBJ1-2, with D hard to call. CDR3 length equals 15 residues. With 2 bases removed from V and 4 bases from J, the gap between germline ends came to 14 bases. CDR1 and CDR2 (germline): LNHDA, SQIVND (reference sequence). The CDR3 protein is CASSIIADSGYGYTF. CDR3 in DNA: TGTGCCAGTAGTATAATTGCAGATTCGGGCTATGGCTACACCTTC.

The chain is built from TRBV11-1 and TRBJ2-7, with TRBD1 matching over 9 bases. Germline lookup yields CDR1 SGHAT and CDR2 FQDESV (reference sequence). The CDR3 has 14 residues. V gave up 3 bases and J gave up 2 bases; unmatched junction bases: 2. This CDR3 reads CASSFGTGPYEQYF. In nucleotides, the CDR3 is TGTGCCAGCAGCTTCGGGACAGGGCCCTACGAGCAGTACTTC.

The CDR3 reads CASSMDRGRNTIYF. The CDR3 DNA reads as TGTGCCAGTAGTATGGACAGGGGAAGAAACACCATATATTTT. The chain employs TRBV19 and TRBJ1-3; TRBD1 matches 9 bases. This CDR3 is 14 amino acids long. V trimming: 3 bases; J trimming: 5 bases; junction bases outside the gene matches: 2. Germline V gene sequence: CDR1 LNHDA, CDR2 SQIVND (reference sequence).

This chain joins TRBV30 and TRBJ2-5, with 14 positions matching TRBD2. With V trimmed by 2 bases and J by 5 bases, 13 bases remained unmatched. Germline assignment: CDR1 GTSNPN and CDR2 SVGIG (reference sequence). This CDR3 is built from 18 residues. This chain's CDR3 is CAWSHTRTSGGPMETQYF. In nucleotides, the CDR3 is TGTGCCTGGAGTCACACAAGGACTAGCGGGGGGCCTATGGAGACCCAGTACTTC. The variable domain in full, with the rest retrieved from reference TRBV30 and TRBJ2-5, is SQTIHQWPATLVQPVGSPLSLECTVEGTSNPNLYWYRQAAGRGLQLLFYSVGIGQISSEVPQNLSASRPQDRQFILSSKKLLLSDSGFYLCAWSHTRTSGGPMETQYFGPGTRLLVL.

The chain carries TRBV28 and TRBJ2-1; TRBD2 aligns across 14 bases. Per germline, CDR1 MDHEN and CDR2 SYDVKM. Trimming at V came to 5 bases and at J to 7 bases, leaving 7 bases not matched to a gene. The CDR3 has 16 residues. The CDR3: CASSLHGLAGGNEQFF. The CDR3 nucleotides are TGTGCCAGCAGTCTTCATGGACTAGCGGGAGGTAATGAGCAGTTCTTC.

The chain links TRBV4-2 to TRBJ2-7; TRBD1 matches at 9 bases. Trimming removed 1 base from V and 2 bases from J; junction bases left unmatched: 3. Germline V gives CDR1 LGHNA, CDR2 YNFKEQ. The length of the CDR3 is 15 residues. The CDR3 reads CASSQAGTGTYEQYF. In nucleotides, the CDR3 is TGTGCCAGCAGCCAAGCCGGGACAGGGACCTACGAGCAGTACTTC.

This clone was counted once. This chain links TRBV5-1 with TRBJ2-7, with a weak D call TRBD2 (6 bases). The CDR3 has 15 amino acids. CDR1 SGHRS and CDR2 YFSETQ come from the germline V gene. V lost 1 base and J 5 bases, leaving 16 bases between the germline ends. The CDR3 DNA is TGCGCCAGCAGCTTGAACCAGCGGGTGGGGAACGAGCAGTACTTC. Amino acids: CASSLNQRVGNEQYF.

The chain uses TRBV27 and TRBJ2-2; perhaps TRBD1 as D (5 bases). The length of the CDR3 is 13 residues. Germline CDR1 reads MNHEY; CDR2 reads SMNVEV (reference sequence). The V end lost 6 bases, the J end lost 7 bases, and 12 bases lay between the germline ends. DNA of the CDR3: TGTGCCAGCAGCCTTCAGGGAATCGGGGAGCTGTTTTTT. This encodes CASSLQGIGELFF.

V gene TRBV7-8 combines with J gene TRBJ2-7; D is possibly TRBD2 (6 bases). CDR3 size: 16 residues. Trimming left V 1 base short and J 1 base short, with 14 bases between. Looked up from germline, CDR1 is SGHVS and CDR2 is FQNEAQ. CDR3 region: CASSLGLGRSSYEQYF. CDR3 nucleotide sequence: TGTGCCAGCAGCTTAGGGTTGGGGAGGTCTTCCTACGAGCAGTACTTC.

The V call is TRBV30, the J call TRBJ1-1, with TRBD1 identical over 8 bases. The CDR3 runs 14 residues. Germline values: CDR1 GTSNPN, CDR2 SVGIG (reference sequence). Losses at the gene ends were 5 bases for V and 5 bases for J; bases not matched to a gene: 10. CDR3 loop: CAWGAQGVGTEAFF. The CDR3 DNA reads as TGTGCCTGGGGGGCACAGGGGGTCGGAACTGAAGCTTTCTTT.

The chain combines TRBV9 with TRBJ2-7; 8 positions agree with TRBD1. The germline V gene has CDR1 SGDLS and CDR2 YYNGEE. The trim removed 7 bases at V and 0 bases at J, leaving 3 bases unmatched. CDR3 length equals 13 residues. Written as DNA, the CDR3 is TGTGCCAGCGGGGGACAGGACTCCTACGAGCAGTACTTC. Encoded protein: CASGGQDSYEQYF.